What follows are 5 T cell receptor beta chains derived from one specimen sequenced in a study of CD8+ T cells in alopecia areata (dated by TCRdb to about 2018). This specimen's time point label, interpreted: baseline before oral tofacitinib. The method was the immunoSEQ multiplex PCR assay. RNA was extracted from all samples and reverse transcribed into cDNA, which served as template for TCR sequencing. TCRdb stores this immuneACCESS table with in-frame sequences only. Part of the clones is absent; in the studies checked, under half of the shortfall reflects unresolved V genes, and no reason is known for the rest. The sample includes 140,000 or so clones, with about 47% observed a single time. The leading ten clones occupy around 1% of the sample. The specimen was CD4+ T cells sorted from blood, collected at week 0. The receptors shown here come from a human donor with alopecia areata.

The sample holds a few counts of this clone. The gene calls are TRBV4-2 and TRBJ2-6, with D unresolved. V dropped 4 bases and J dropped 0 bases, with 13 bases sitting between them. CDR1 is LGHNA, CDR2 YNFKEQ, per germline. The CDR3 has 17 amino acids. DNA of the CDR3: TGTGCCAGCAGCCGTGAATCGTCCCGCTCTGGGGCCAACGTCCTGACTTTC. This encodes CASSRESSRSGANVLTF.

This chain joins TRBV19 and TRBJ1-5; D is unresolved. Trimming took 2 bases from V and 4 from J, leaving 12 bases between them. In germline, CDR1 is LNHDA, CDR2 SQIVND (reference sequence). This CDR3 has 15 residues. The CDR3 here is CASSIKSRENQPQHF. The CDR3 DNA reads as TGTGCCAGTAGTATAAAATCGAGGGAGAATCAGCCCCAGCATTTT. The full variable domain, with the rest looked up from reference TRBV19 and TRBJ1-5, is DGGITQSPKYLFRKEGQNVTLSCEQNLNHDAMYWYRQDPGQGLRLIYYSQIVNDFQKGDIAEGYSVSREKKESFPLTVTSAQKNPTAFYLCASSIKSRENQPQHFGDGTRLSIL.

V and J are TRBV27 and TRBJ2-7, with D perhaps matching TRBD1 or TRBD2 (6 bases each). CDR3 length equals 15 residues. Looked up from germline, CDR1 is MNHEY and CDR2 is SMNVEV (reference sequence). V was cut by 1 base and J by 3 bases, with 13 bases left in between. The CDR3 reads CASSLYGGPYYEQYF. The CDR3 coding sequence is TGTGCCAGCAGTTTATACGGGGGCCCTTACTACGAGCAGTACTTC.

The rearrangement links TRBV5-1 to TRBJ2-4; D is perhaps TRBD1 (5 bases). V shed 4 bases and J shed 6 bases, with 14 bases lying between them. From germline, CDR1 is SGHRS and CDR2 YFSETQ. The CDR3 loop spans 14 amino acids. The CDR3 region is CASSLRDFGNIQYF. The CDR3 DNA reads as TGCGCCAGCAGCCTCAGGGATTTTGGAAACATTCAGTACTTC.

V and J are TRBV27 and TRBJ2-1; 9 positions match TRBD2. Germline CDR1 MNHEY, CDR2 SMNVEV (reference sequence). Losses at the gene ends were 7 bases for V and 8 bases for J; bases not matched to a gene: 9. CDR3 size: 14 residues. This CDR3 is CASTRAGGIDEQFF. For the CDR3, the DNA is TGTGCCAGCACCCGAGCGGGAGGAATCGATGAGCAGTTCTTC.